This T cell receptor (beta chain) was sequenced for a study of T cell responses to AZD1222 COVID-19 vaccine. Germline assignment: CDR1 SEHNR and CDR2 FQNEAQ (reference sequence). This CDR3 is 13 amino acids long. Trimming shortened V by 0 bases and J by 6 bases, and 8 bases separated the two germline ends. Note on this clone: Its antigen remains unidentified.

Broader study findings: Distributed over spike, vaccine-associated CD4 TCRs predominated at 160-218 and 743-854. Variant regions that are unmutated are reportedly the target of nearly half of spike-specific TCRs.

Sequenced by immunoSEQ multiplex PCR; TCRdb stores in-frame clones only, minus some. The sample holds approximately 100,000 clones, 70% to 90% seen once. Material: peripheral blood, obtained 28 days after the second AZD1222 dose. This receptor was obtained from an adult who received the AZD1222 COVID-19 vaccine. The chain employs TRBV7-9 and TRBJ1-1, with D hard to call. The CDR3, as DNA: TGTGCCAGCAGCTTAGCGGTAGACCCTGAAGCTTTCTTT. As protein: CASSLAVDPEAFF.